One and the same sample provided the 32 T cell receptor beta chains below, sequenced in a study of post-analysis software for immune sequencing data. cDNA libraries of TCR beta carried unique molecular identifiers. One entry per CDR3 protein results from TCRdb running MiXCR on the PCR reads. The data show hundreds of thousands of distinct CDR3 sequences, approximately 59% seen once. The study's findings and limits: Five TRBV segments, including TRBV5-6, TRBV5-1 and TRBV20-1, were more frequent in patients than controls.

Their recognized antigens are unknown. The sample consisted of blood. Every receptor here comes from a girl aged 2-9 years with multiple sclerosis.

Only a few counts were recorded for this clonotype. V is TRBV29-1 and J is TRBJ1-2; 9 nucleotides agree with TRBD1. V was pared by 7 bases and J by 6 bases, with 6 bases of the junction left unmatched. Per the germline V gene, CDR1 is SQVTM and CDR2 is ANQGSEA. The CDR3 loop spans 12 amino acids. In DNA, the CDR3 is TGCAGCGCCAGGACAGGGGAGAATGGCTACACCTTC. Translated, it gives CSARTGENGYTF. Full variable domain (missing parts from reference TRBV29-1 and TRBJ1-2): SAVISQKPSRDICQRGTSLTIQCQVDSQVTMMFWYRQQPGQSLTLIATANQGSEATYESGFVIDKFPISRPNLTFSTLTVSNMSPEDSSIYLCSARTGENGYTFGSGTRLTVV.

J is TRBJ1-1 and V is TRBV5-6; 8 nucleotides line up with TRBD1. This CDR3 comprises 14 residues. The junction had 4 bases not matched to a gene; V was cut back by 2 bases and J by 4 bases. Germline assignment: CDR1 SGHDT and CDR2 YYEEEE. In DNA form, the CDR3 reads TGTGCCAGCAGCTTCGGACAGGGACTCACTGAAGCTTTCTTT. Its protein is CASSFGQGLTEAFF.

The V call is TRBV15, the J call TRBJ2-7; tentatively, D is TRBD2 (6 bases). The last part of the DNA fits TRBJ2-5 better; the J call may be wrong. Per germline, CDR1 LNHNV and CDR2 YYDKDF (reference sequence). This CDR3 has 14 amino acids. In DNA, the CDR3 is TGTGCCACCAGCATCGGGCAGGGAGGTTGGACCCAGTACTTC. It encodes CATSIGQGGWTQYF.

The chain is built from TRBV7-8 and TRBJ2-7; TRBD1 agrees at 10 bases. V gave up 6 bases and J gave up 4 bases; unmatched junction bases: 6. CDR3 size: 14 residues. Germline V lookup: CDR1 SGHVS, CDR2 FQNEAQ. The CDR3 DNA reads as TGTGCCAGCAGTCCCGGACAGGGGGATTACGAGCAGTACTTC. Encoded protein: CASSPGQGDYEQYF.

This clonotype came up many times. The CDR3 is CASSSGQGYNEQFF. The CDR3 DNA sequence: TGCGCCAGCAGCTCCGGACAGGGCTACAATGAGCAGTTCTTC. The V gene is TRBV5-1, the J gene TRBJ2-1; 8 bases are shared with TRBD1. The CDR3 totals 14 residues. CDR1 and CDR2 from the germline V gene are SGHRS and YFSETQ. V lost 3 bases to trimming and J lost 3 bases; unmatched junction nucleotides: 2.

In this sample, this clonotype turned up once. The chain is built from TRBV3-1 and TRBJ2-7; possibly TRBD2 for D (6 bases). CDR3 size: 15 residues. V dropped 4 bases and J dropped 2 bases, with 15 bases sitting between them. Germline V gene lookup returns CDR1 LGHDT and CDR2 YNNKEL (reference sequence). This CDR3 reads CASSPTYRGTYEQYF. Written as DNA, the CDR3 is TGTGCCAGCAGCCCCACATATCGGGGGACCTACGAGCAGTACTTC.

This clonotype has only one observation. This sequence joins TRBV7-9 and TRBJ1-2; no definite D call. Between the trimmed V and J ends, which lost 5 bases and 7 bases, there was a span of 17 bases. Germline CDR1 is SEHNR and CDR2 is FQNEAQ (reference sequence). The CDR3 is made up of 14 amino acids. This CDR3 is CASSDILVDGGYTF. CDR3 DNA sequence: TGTGCCAGCAGCGACATTTTGGTGGACGGTGGCTACACCTTC.

This clonotype showed up just a few times. The chain is built from TRBV7-8 and TRBJ2-3; 7 positions agree with TRBD2. Per the germline V gene, CDR1 is SGHVS and CDR2 is FQNEAQ. The ends lost 2 bases at V and 4 bases at J; junction bases unmatched: 6. The CDR3 length is 15 residues. The CDR3 here is CASSLWGGSSDTQYF. DNA of the CDR3: TGTGCCAGCAGCTTATGGGGCGGGAGTTCAGATACGCAGTATTTT.

This chain links TRBV20-1 with TRBJ1-2; 7 bases align to TRBD1. V lost 5 bases, J lost 8 bases, and 5 bases stayed unmatched. This CDR3 region has 11 residues. Germline V gene data show CDR1 as DFQATT and CDR2 as SNEGSKA (reference sequence). CDR3 amino acids: CSARQGDGYTF. DNA of the CDR3: TGCAGTGCTCGACAGGGCGACGGCTACACCTTC.

The rearrangement joins TRBV11-2 to TRBJ2-2; D uncertain. Germline CDR1 is SGHAT and CDR2 is FQNNGV. Trimming removed 6 bases at V and 1 base at J, with 15 bases between. The CDR3 extends over 16 amino acids. The CDR3 DNA is TGTGCCAGCAGAACCCCAGGAAAACTGAACACCGGGGAGCTGTTTTTT. Residues: CASRTPGKLNTGELFF.

V usage is TRBV5-1 and J usage is TRBJ2-1; 13 bases line up with TRBD2. This CDR3 has 17 residues. CDR1 and CDR2 (germline): SGHRS, YFSETQ. The ends lost 1 base at V and 5 bases at J; junction bases unmatched: 6. CDR3 DNA: TGCGCCAGCAGCTTGACGGGACTAGCGGGGTTTAACAATGAGCAGTTCTTC. This sequence encodes CASSLTGLAGFNNEQFF.

This clonotype came up a few times. This chain links TRBV29-1 with TRBJ2-1; D gene unclear. CDR1 SQVTM and CDR2 ANQGSEA come from the germline V gene. This CDR3 contains 14 residues. V was shortened by 4 bases and J by 0 bases, with 10 bases between the two germline ends. DNA for the CDR3: TGCAGCGTTGGCCTTGCGTACTCCTACAATGAGCAGTTCTTC. Its translation: CSVGLAYSYNEQFF.

Only a few counts were recorded for this clonotype. V and J are TRBV3-1 and TRBJ2-4, with 9 nucleotides matching TRBD1. This CDR3 has 15 amino acids. Losses at the gene ends were 3 bases for V and 5 bases for J; bases not matched to a gene: 5. Germline values: CDR1 LGHDT, CDR2 YNNKEL (reference sequence). CDR3 DNA sequence: TGTGCCAGCAGCCAGGGGGACAGGGCTCAAAACATTCAGTACTTC. Translated: CASSQGDRAQNIQYF.

The V and J genes are TRBV20-1 and TRBJ2-5, with D perhaps given as TRBD1 or TRBD2 (6 bases each). Trimming removed 6 bases at V and 5 bases at J, with 16 bases between. CDR1 DFQATT and CDR2 SNEGSKA come from the germline V gene (reference sequence). The CDR3 runs to 13 residues. In DNA, the CDR3 is TGCAGTGCCCGACCGGGGGCGTCGGAGACCCAGTACTTC. The encoded protein is CSARPGASETQYF.

The J gene is TRBJ1-2, the V gene TRBV20-1, with a possible D match to TRBD1 (6 bases). V was cut by 6 bases and J by 1 base, with 24 bases left in between. Germline CDR1 and CDR2: DFQATT and SNEGSKA (reference sequence). The CDR3 is made up of 17 amino acids. CDR3 region: CSAFIRTVRGRNYGYTF. CDR3 nucleotide sequence: TGCAGTGCGTTTATCCGGACGGTCCGGGGGCGTAACTATGGCTACACCTTC.

V gene TRBV24-1 combines with J gene TRBJ2-1, with 12 bases identical to TRBD2. From germline, CDR1 is KGHDR and CDR2 SFDVKD. The CDR3 contains 15 residues. Trimming at V came to 5 bases and at J to 10 bases, leaving 8 bases not matched to a gene. CDR3 residues: CATSGLAGGQLEQFF. The CDR3 DNA sequence: TGTGCCACCAGTGGCCTAGCGGGAGGGCAATTGGAGCAGTTCTTC.

CDR3 loop: CASLLGQGLAGELFF. For the CDR3, the DNA is TGTGCCAGCCTTTTGGGCCAGGGCTTGGCCGGGGAGCTGTTTTTT. The V and J genes are TRBV6-6 and TRBJ2-2; D possibly corresponds to TRBD1 (5 bases). Germline V gene lookup returns CDR1 MNHNY and CDR2 SVGAGI (reference sequence). Trimming stripped 8 bases from V and 6 bases from J, with 19 bases between. This CDR3 is built from 15 residues.

This clonotype was observed a few times. A much larger clone lies one base from this, so it may be a read error. The chain uses TRBV29-1 and TRBJ2-1, with D perhaps TRBD2 (6 bases). The end of the DNA is better explained by TRBJ2-7, so the J call may be wrong. The CDR3 runs to 16 residues. From germline, CDR1 is SQVTM and CDR2 ANQGSEA. CDR3 nucleotides: TGCAGCGTAGTCCACTCTAGCGCGAGCTCCTACAATGAGCAGTACTTC. Encoded protein: CSVVHSSASSYNEQYF.

This chain joins TRBV7-9 and TRBJ1-2, with D uncertain. CDR1 SEHNR and CDR2 FQNEAQ come from the germline V gene (reference sequence). The length of the CDR3 is 16 residues. V was shortened by 0 bases and J by 0 bases, with 11 bases between the two germline ends. CDR3 nucleotide sequence: TGTGCCAGCAGCTTAGCGCCAGTAGAACCTAACTATGGCTACACCTTC. Residues: CASSLAPVEPNYGYTF.

For the CDR3, the DNA is TGTGCCAGCAGTTTACATAGCGGAAGACTCGCAGATACGCAGTATTTT. It specifies CASSLHSGRLADTQYF. V usage is TRBV12-3 or TRBV12-4 and J usage is TRBJ2-3; D might be TRBD2 (6 bases). The CDR3 runs to 16 residues. Trimming pared 2 bases from V and 4 bases from J, leaving 16 bases between.

The V gene is TRBV5-1, the J gene TRBJ2-5; a possible D gene is TRBD2 (6 bases). Germline CDR1 is SGHRS and CDR2 is YFSETQ. Trimming took off 4 bases at V and 4 bases at J, with 20 bases between the two ends. This CDR3 has 16 residues. The CDR3 DNA sequence: TGCGCCAGCAGCGGAATGGGCGGGATCCAAGGAGAGACCCAGTACTTC. This translates into CASSGMGGIQGETQYF.

The V call is TRBV12-3 or TRBV12-4, the J call TRBJ2-4; 8 bases align to TRBD1. The CDR3 sequence is 14 residues long. V lost 6 bases to trimming and J lost 6 bases; unmatched junction nucleotides: 7. As DNA, the CDR3 is TGTGCCAGCAGACCAACAGGGGGTCGAAACATTCAGTACTTC. As protein: CASRPTGGRNIQYF.

The V and J genes are TRBV14 and TRBJ2-1; 7 bases line up with TRBD1. The CDR3 sequence is 14 residues long. The germline gives CDR1 SGHDN, CDR2 FVKESK. V lost 6 bases and J lost 6; bases outside the gene matches: 8. CDR3: CASSWTGSRNEQFF. The DNA of the CDR3 is TGTGCCAGCAGTTGGACAGGTTCGCGCAATGAGCAGTTCTTC.

J is TRBJ2-1 and V is TRBV6-5, with TRBD2 matching 8 bases. CDR3 size: 14 residues. In germline, CDR1 is MNHEY, CDR2 SVGAGI. V shed 7 bases and J 5 bases; nucleotides not matched to a gene: 7. In DNA form, the CDR3 reads TGTGCCAGCACCGTGACTAGCGCAGACAATGAGCAGTTCTTC. As protein: CASTVTSADNEQFF.

The V gene is TRBV5-1, the J gene TRBJ2-4; no clear D gene. The J call may be in error: the DNA end matches TRBJ2-7 better. This CDR3 is 15 amino acids long. Germline lookup yields CDR1 SGHRS and CDR2 YFSETQ. CDR3 amino acids: CASSFSSRLSYEQYF. The CDR3 DNA is TGCGCCAGCAGCTTTTCGTCCCGACTCTCCTACGAGCAGTACTTC.

CDR3 nucleotides: TGTGCCAGCATGGGGAGCGGGGGGGGAGATACGCAGTATTTT. Encoded protein: CASMGSGGGDTQYF. The genes are TRBV6-5 and TRBJ2-3, with 10 bases aligning to TRBD2. After removal of 7 bases from V and 5 bases from J, the junction contained 6 bases not matched to a gene. CDR3 length equals 14 residues. The germline V gene has CDR1 MNHEY and CDR2 SVGAGI.

V is TRBV6-2 or TRBV6-3 and J is TRBJ2-5, with 14 bases matching TRBD2. The end of the DNA is better explained by TRBJ2-7, so the J call may be wrong. Germline loops: CDR1 MNHEY, CDR2 SVGEGT. This CDR3 spans 15 amino acids. In DNA form, the CDR3 reads TGTGCCAGCAGCTCGGGACTAGCGGGAGACCACGAGCAGTACTTC. Protein: CASSSGLAGDHEQYF.

This chain connects TRBV29-1 to TRBJ2-2; a weak D match, TRBD2 (6 bases). The V gene lost 5 bases and the J gene lost 6 bases, with 31 bases spanning the gap. Germline V CDR1 and CDR2: SQVTM, ANQGSEA. The CDR3 covers 19 residues. CDR3: CSVTGPRENRSNVAGELFF. The CDR3 bases are TGCAGCGTTACCGGGCCCCGGGAGAATAGGAGTAACGTGGCCGGGGAGCTGTTTTTT.

V and J are TRBV3-1 and TRBJ1-2; D remains unclear. This CDR3 has 14 residues. The germline V gene has CDR1 LGHDT and CDR2 YNNKEL (reference sequence). The V end was cut by 1 base, the J end by 4 bases, with 10 bases between. The CDR3 sequence is CASSQVGQIYGYTF. CDR3 in DNA: TGTGCCAGCAGCCAAGTTGGGCAGATCTATGGCTACACCTTC.

This rearrangement joins TRBV12-3 or TRBV12-4 to TRBJ2-1; tentative D call: TRBD2 (7 bases). The CDR3 runs to 14 residues. V lost 3 bases to trimming and J lost 8 bases, with 14 bases between them. The CDR3 protein is CASSFGGPVDEQFF. In DNA, the CDR3 is TGTGCCAGCAGTTTCGGGGGGCCTGTGGATGAGCAGTTCTTC.

There are a few counts of this clonotype. The chain combines TRBV7-2 with TRBJ2-3; D gene uncertain. CDR3 length: 17 residues. V shed 0 bases and J shed 2 bases, with 15 bases lying between them. In germline, CDR1 is SGHTA, CDR2 FQGNSA. The CDR3 coding sequence is TGTGCCAGCAGCTTAGCCAGGACCACCAATGTCACAGATACGCAGTATTTT. Its translation: CASSLARTTNVTDTQYF.

This chain connects TRBV29-1 to TRBJ1-5, with 7 positions matching TRBD1. CDR3 length equals 13 residues. Trimming at V came to 7 bases and at J to 5 bases, leaving 8 bases not matched to a gene. CDR1 is SQVTM and CDR2 is ANQGSEA in the germline V gene. In DNA, the CDR3 is TGCAGCGCCGCAGGGGGATTGGATCAGCCCCAGCATTTT. Protein sequence: CSAAGGLDQPQHF.